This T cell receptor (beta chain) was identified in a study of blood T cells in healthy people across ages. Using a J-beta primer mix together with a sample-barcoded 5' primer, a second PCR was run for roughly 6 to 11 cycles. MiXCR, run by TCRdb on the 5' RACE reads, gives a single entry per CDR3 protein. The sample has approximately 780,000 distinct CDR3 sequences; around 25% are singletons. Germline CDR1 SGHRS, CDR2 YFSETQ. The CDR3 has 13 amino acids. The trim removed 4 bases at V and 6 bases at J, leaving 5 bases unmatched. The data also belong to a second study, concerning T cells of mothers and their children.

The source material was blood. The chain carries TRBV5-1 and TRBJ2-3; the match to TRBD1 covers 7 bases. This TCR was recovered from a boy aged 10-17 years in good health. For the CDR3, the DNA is TGCGCCAGCAGCAACGACAGGGTTGATACGCAGTATTTT. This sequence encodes CASSNDRVDTQYF.